This T cell receptor beta chain was identified during a study of blood T cells in healthy people across ages. Together with a sample-barcoded 5' primer, a J-beta primer mix was included in a second PCR lasting about 7 to 12 cycles. TCRdb analysed the 5' RACE reads with MiXCR anew, one entry per CDR3 protein. The sample has roughly 1.9 million distinct CDR3 sequences; about two fifths are singletons. CDR1 is MNHEY and CDR2 is SMNVEV in the germline V gene (reference sequence). The CDR3 extends over 15 amino acids. Trimming took 4 bases from V and 9 from J; bases not matched to a gene: 11. The TCR comes from a human donor in good health. Source material: blood. The V call is TRBV27, the J call TRBJ2-1; TRBD2 aligns across 8 bases. CDR3 nucleotides: TGTGCCAGCAGTTCCTTAGCGGGGATTGGAACTGAGCAGTTCTTC. Encoded protein: CASSSLAGIGTEQFF.